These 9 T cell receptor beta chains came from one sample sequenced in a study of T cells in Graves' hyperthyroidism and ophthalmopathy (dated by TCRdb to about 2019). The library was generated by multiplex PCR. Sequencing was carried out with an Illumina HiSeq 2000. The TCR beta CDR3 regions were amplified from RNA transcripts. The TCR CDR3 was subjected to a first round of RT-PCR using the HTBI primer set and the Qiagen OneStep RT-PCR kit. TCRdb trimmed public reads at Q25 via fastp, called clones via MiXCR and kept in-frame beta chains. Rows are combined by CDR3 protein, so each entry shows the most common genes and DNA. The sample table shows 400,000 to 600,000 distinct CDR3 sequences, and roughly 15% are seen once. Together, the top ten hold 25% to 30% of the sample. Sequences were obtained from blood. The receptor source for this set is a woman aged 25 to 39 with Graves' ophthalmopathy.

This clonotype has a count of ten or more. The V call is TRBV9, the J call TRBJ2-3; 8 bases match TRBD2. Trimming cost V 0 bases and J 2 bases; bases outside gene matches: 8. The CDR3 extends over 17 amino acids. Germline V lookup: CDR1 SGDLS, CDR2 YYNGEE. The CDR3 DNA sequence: TGTGCCAGCAGCGTAGGAAGCGGGAGCATTCTCACAGATACGCAGTATTTT. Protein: CASSVGSGSILTDTQYF.

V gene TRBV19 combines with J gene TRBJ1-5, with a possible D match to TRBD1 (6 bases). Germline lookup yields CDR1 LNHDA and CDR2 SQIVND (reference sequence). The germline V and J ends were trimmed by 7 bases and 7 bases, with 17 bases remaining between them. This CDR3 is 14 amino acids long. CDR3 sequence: CASTGGPTGQPQHF. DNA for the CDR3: TGTGCCAGTACTGGGGGGCCGACCGGGCAGCCCCAGCATTTT.

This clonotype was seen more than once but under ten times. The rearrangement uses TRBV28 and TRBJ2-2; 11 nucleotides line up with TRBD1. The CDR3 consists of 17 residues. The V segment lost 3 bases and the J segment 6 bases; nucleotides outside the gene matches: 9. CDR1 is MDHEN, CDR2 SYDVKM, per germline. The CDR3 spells CASSLVGQGDFSGELFF. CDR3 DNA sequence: TGTGCCAGCAGTTTGGTGGGACAGGGGGATTTTTCCGGGGAGCTGTTTTTT. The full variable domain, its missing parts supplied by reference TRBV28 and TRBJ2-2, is DVKVTQSSRYLVKRTGEKVFLECVQDMDHENMFWYRQDPGLGLRLIYFSYDVKMKEKGDIPEGYSVSREKKERFSLILESASTNQTSMYLCASSLVGQGDFSGELFFGEGSRLTVL.

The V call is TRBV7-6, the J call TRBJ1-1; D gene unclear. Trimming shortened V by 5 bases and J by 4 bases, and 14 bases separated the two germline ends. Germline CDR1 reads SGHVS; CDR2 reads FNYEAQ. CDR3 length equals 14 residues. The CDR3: CASSPGPGATEAFF. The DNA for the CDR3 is TGTGCCAGCAGCCCCGGGCCCGGCGCCACTGAAGCTTTCTTT. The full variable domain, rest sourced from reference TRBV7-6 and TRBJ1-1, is GAGVSQSPRYKVTKRGQDVALRCDPISGHVSLYWYRQALGQGPEFLTYFNYEAQQDKSGLPNDRFSAERPEGSISTLTIQRTEQRDSAMYRCASSPGPGATEAFFGQGTRLTVV.

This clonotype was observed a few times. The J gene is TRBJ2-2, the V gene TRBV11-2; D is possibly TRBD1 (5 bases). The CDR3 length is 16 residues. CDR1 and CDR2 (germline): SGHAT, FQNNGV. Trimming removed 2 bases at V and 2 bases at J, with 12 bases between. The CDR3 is CASSLQGWGNTGELFF. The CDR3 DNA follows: TGTGCCAGCAGCTTACAGGGTTGGGGTAACACCGGGGAGCTGTTTTTT.

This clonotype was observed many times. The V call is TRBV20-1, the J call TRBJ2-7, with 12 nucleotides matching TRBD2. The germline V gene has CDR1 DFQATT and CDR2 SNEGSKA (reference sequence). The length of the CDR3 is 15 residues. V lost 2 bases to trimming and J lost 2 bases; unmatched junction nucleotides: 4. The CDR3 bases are TGCAGTGCTAGAAGCCTAGCGGGAGGGGCCTACGAGCAGTACTTC. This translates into CSARSLAGGAYEQYF.

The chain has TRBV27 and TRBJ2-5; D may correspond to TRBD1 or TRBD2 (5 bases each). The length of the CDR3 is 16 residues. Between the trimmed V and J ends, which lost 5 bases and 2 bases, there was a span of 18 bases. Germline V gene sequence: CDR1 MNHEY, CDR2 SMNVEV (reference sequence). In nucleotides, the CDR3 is TGTGCCAGCAGTCCTCTATGGGGGACCAATCAAGAGACCCAGTACTTC. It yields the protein CASSPLWGTNQETQYF.

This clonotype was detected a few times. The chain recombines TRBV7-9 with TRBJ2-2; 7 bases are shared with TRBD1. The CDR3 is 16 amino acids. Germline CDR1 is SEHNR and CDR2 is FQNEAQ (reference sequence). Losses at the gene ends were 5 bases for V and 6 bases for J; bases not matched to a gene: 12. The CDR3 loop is CASSPERETGPGELFF. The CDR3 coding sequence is TGTGCCAGCAGCCCCGAGAGGGAGACAGGGCCCGGGGAGCTGTTTTTT. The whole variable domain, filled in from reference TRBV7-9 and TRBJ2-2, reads DTGVSQNPRHKITKRGQNVTFRCDPISEHNRLYWYRQTLGQGPEFLTYFQNEAQLEKSRLLSDRFSAERPKGSFSTLEIQRTEQGDSAMYLCASSPERETGPGELFFGEGSRLTVL.

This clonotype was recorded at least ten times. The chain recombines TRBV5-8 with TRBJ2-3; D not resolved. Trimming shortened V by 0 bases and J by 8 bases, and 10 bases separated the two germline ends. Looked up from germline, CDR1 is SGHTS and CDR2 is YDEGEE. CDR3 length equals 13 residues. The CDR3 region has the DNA TGTGCCAGCAGCTTGGAGCAGGCAAGTACGCAGTATTTT. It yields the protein CASSLEQASTQYF.